These 18 T cell receptor beta chains share one sample of origin, sequenced in a study of human T cells and chemical hapten exposure. The time point was: healthy volunteer bleed at 2 weeks. Total RNA was extracted from unfractionated whole blood. From the RACE reads, TCRdb called clonotypes with MiXCR, one entry per CDR3 protein. The sample yields about 46,000 distinct CDR3 sequences, 3.5% to 4.5% seen once. Sequencing used whole blood. All receptors derive from a female donor in good health. Some clones in this sample may be carry-over from other donors' samples.

This clonotype was observed a handful of times. The chain is built from TRBV27 and TRBJ1-5; D may be TRBD1 (6 bases). The length of the CDR3 is 14 residues. The germline V and J ends were trimmed by 8 bases and 6 bases, with 17 bases remaining between them. The germline CDR1 and CDR2 sequences are MNHEY and SMNVEV (reference sequence). The CDR3 DNA follows: TGTGCCAGCTCCGGTACAGGGACGGTTCAGCCCCAGCATTTT. Protein product: CASSGTGTVQPQHF.

This clonotype was observed many times. V and J are TRBV7-2 and TRBJ2-1, with TRBD1 identical over 8 bases. The V gene end was trimmed by 5 bases and the J gene end by 5 bases; junction bases not matched to a gene: 2. The CDR3 spans 13 residues. Germline-derived CDR1 and CDR2 are SGHTA and FQGNSA. The CDR3 reads CASSGDRNNEQFF. The DNA for the CDR3 is TGTGCCAGCAGCGGGGACAGGAACAATGAGCAGTTCTTC. Supplemented by reference TRBV7-2 and TRBJ2-1, the full variable domain reads GAGVSQSPSNKVTEKGKDVELRCDPISGHTALYWYRQSLGQGLEFLIYFQGNSAPDKSGLPSDRFSAERTGGSVSTLTIQRTQQEDSAVYLCASSGDRNNEQFFGPGTRLTVL.

This clonotype was seen at least ten times. The chain has TRBV4-2 and TRBJ1-6; the match to TRBD1 covers 9 bases. Germline lookup yields CDR1 LGHNA and CDR2 YNFKEQ. CDR3 length: 16 residues. The V gene end was trimmed by 5 bases and the J gene end by 10 bases; junction bases not matched to a gene: 12. The CDR3, as DNA: TGTGCCAGCAGCACGGGACAGGGATGGTTACTATCACCCCTCCACTTT. Its protein is CASSTGQGWLLSPLHF.

This clonotype has only a few counts. The gene calls are TRBV9 and TRBJ1-5; weak D call: TRBD1 (5 bases). Trimming took off 3 bases at V and 5 bases at J, with 12 bases between the two ends. CDR3 size: 14 residues. Germline loops: CDR1 SGDLS, CDR2 YYNGEE. The CDR3 DNA follows: TGTGCCAGCAGCGCTGGGGGTTTGGATCAGCCCCAGCATTTT. It codes for CASSAGGLDQPQHF.

This clonotype was observed at least ten times. The chain uses TRBV6-2 or TRBV6-3 and TRBJ2-1, with D tentatively TRBD2 (6 bases). Germline CDR1 and CDR2: MNHEY and SVGEGT. V lost 6 bases and J lost 0, with 12 bases in between. The CDR3 consists of 15 residues. The CDR3 DNA sequence: TGTGCCAGCAGGGGACTCTTACGCTCCTACAATGAGCAGTTCTTC. Its protein product is CASRGLLRSYNEQFF.

This clonotype was recorded at least ten times. This chain connects TRBV5-1 to TRBJ2-7; tentatively, D is TRBD1 (5 bases). This CDR3 has 16 amino acids. The V gene lost 4 bases and the J gene lost 2 bases, with 19 bases spanning the gap. In germline, CDR1 is SGHRS, CDR2 YFSETQ. The CDR3 DNA is TGCGCCAGCAGCGCCCGCAGGGTCCCCTCTCCCTACGAGCAGTACTTC. This codes for CASSARRVPSPYEQYF.

This clonotype has a count of ten or more. V and J are TRBV7-6 and TRBJ2-3, with 9 bases fitting TRBD1. V lost 5 bases to trimming and J lost 1 base; unmatched junction nucleotides: 4. Per germline, CDR1 SGHVS and CDR2 FNYEAQ. The CDR3 contains 15 residues. CDR3 in DNA: TGTGCCAGCAGCCCTGGACAGGGGCGCACAGATACGCAGTATTTT. Translating gives CASSPGQGRTDTQYF. The full variable domain, rest sourced from reference TRBV7-6 and TRBJ2-3, is GAGVSQSPRYKVTKRGQDVALRCDPISGHVSLYWYRQALGQGPEFLTYFNYEAQQDKSGLPNDRFSAERPEGSISTLTIQRTEQRDSAMYRCASSPGQGRTDTQYFGPGTRLTVL.

This clonotype was found a few times. The CDR3 coding sequence is TGTGCCAGCAGCTTAGGCAGGGGAGGTGCTGGGGACAATGAGCAGTTCTTC. The encoded protein is CASSLGRGGAGDNEQFF. This chain joins TRBV11-2 and TRBJ2-1; D may match TRBD1 or TRBD2 (6 bases each). The V end lost 1 base, the J end lost 5 bases, and 18 bases lay between the germline ends. Germline lookup yields CDR1 SGHAT and CDR2 FQNNGV. The CDR3 covers 17 residues.

This clonotype came up many times. The rearrangement joins TRBV20-1 to TRBJ2-2, with D possibly matching TRBD2 (5 bases). Deletions cut 3 bases from V and 1 base from J, with 6 bases between. Germline V gives CDR1 DFQATT, CDR2 SNEGSKA (reference sequence). This CDR3 is built from 13 residues. The DNA for the CDR3 is TGCAGTGCTAGTGCGGGGAACACCGGGGAGCTGTTTTTT. As protein: CSASAGNTGELFF.

This clonotype has ten or more counts. The chain is built from TRBV5-1 and TRBJ2-2; 12 bases match TRBD1. V lost 4 bases to trimming and J lost 4 bases; unmatched junction nucleotides: 8. The length of the CDR3 is 17 residues. Germline-derived CDR1 and CDR2 are SGHRS and YFSETQ. CDR3 in DNA: TGCGCCAGCAGCCCGGGACAGGGGGCAACCTTCACCGGGGAGCTGTTTTTT. Encoded protein: CASSPGQGATFTGELFF.

This clonotype was detected ten times or more. The chain combines TRBV5-1 with TRBJ2-7; D uncertain. The CDR3 is 13 residues long. Per the germline V gene, CDR1 is SGHRS and CDR2 is YFSETQ. V lost 4 bases to trimming and J lost 3 bases, with 11 bases between them. In DNA form, the CDR3 reads TGCGCCAGCAGCCCCTGGGTCGGCTACGAGCAGTACTTC. Its protein product is CASSPWVGYEQYF.

This clonotype was counted at least ten times. V is TRBV7-9 and J is TRBJ1-2; 10 positions agree with TRBD1. The CDR3 consists of 12 residues. CDR1 is SEHNR and CDR2 is FQNEAQ in the germline V gene (reference sequence). V lost 5 bases and J lost 8; bases outside the gene matches: 2. The CDR3 sequence: CASSRTGGGYTF. The CDR3 DNA reads as TGTGCCAGCAGCCGGACAGGGGGAGGCTACACCTTC. Based on the CDR3 plus reference TRBV7-9 and TRBJ1-2, the full variable domain is DTGVSQNPRHKITKRGQNVTFRCDPISEHNRLYWYRQTLGQGPEFLTYFQNEAQLEKSRLLSDRFSAERPKGSFSTLEIQRTEQGDSAMYLCASSRTGGGYTFGSGTRLTVV.

Many counts were recorded for this clonotype. V and J are TRBV6-4 and TRBJ1-1; no clear D. The V end lost 0 bases, the J end lost 3 bases, and 23 bases lay between the germline ends. From germline, CDR1 is MRHNA and CDR2 SNTAGT. This CDR3 is 19 amino acids long. In DNA, the CDR3 is TGTGCCAGCAGTGACTCGATTACGGACGGGAGTCTAAACGACACTGAAGCTTTCTTT. Translating it yields CASSDSITDGSLNDTEAFF.

The table lists this clonotype with a few counts. The V call is TRBV20-1, the J call TRBJ1-1; unclear D gene. The CDR3 runs 14 residues. Trimming left V 0 bases short and J 1 base short, with 9 bases between. CDR1 DFQATT and CDR2 SNEGSKA come from the germline V gene (reference sequence). CDR3 DNA sequence: TGCAGTGCTAGAGAGAACAAACCGAACACTGAAGCTTTCTTT. It yields the protein CSARENKPNTEAFF.

This clonotype has a count of ten or more. J is TRBJ1-5 and V is TRBV7-3; perhaps TRBD1 as D (5 bases). V gave up 5 bases and J gave up 9 bases, with 11 bases separating them. CDR3 length: 12 amino acids. In germline, CDR1 is SGHTA, CDR2 FQGTGA. The DNA for the CDR3 is TGTGCCAGCAGCAGATTAAGGGGGCCCCAGCATTTT. Residues: CASSRLRGPQHF. Based on the CDR3 plus reference TRBV7-3 and TRBJ1-5, the full variable domain is GAGVSQTPSNKVTEKGKYVELRCDPISGHTALYWYRQSLGQGPEFLIYFQGTGAADDSGLPNDRFFAVRPEGSVSTLKIQRTERGDSAVYLCASSRLRGPQHFGDGTRLSIL.

This clonotype was seen more than once but under ten times. V is TRBV30 and J is TRBJ1-4, with D uncertain. Germline V gene lookup returns CDR1 GTSNPN and CDR2 SVGIG (reference sequence). The CDR3 loop spans 13 amino acids. V was pared by 1 base and J by 8 bases, with 11 bases between. CDR3 coding DNA: TGTGCCTGGAGTGACACACTGGGGGAAAAACTGTTTTTT. This sequence encodes CAWSDTLGEKLFF.

This clonotype was seen repeatedly, ten times or more. V gene TRBV20-1 combines with J gene TRBJ2-3; 9 nucleotides agree with TRBD2. Germline V lookup: CDR1 DFQATT, CDR2 SNEGSKA (reference sequence). CDR3 size: 19 residues. V gave up 0 bases and J gave up 4 bases; unmatched junction bases: 17. For the CDR3, the DNA is TGCAGTGCTAGAGATTTGACCAGCGGGGGGATCATAAGGTCAGATACGCAGTATTTT. As protein: CSARDLTSGGIIRSDTQYF.

This clonotype was observed at least ten times. J is TRBJ2-7 and V is TRBV6-5; 9 nucleotides align to TRBD1. From germline, CDR1 is MNHEY and CDR2 SVGAGI. The CDR3 is made up of 15 amino acids. V was clipped by 5 bases and J by 4 bases; unmatched bases: 9. The CDR3 is CASSTEPGTGYEQYF. CDR3 sequence (DNA): TGTGCCAGCAGTACCGAACCCGGGACAGGGTACGAGCAGTACTTC.